The 7 T cell receptor beta chains in this list originate from one sample, sequenced in a study of cytomegalovirus exposure and HLA in healthy donors. This PCR relied on a set of 60 Vbeta primers and 13 Jbeta primers. Measured with immunoSEQ multiplex PCR; TCRdb has only the in-frame clones, and not every one. The table lists tens of thousands of clones, around 78% of them singletons, with approximately 0.6% in the top ten. Sequencing was performed on PBMCs. The receptors derive from a man aged 30 to 45 in good health and CMV-seronegative.

This rearrangement joins TRBV7-2 to TRBJ2-2; D is possibly TRBD2 (7 bases). The CDR3 contains 15 residues. Germline-derived CDR1 and CDR2 are SGHTA and FQGNSA. Trimming took off 5 bases at V and 4 bases at J, with 14 bases between the two ends. CDR3 DNA: TGTGCCAGCAGCCCGGGGGGCGGGGGCACCGGGGAGCTGTTTTTT. Protein sequence: CASSPGGGGTGELFF.

The chain uses TRBV7-6 and TRBJ1-2; D uncertain. Trimming left V 5 bases short and J 2 bases short, with 12 bases between. Per germline, CDR1 SGHVS and CDR2 FNYEAQ. The CDR3 sequence is 14 residues long. In DNA form, the CDR3 reads TGTGCCAGCAGCACGTCCCCGGGGAACTATGGCTACACCTTC. It specifies CASSTSPGNYGYTF.

The J gene is TRBJ1-4, the V gene TRBV7-3; TRBD1 agrees at 8 bases. V lost 5 bases to trimming and J lost 7 bases; unmatched junction nucleotides: 15. This CDR3 has 17 residues. The germline V gene has CDR1 SGHTA and CDR2 FQGTGA. For the CDR3, the DNA is TGTGCCAGCAGCCAAAGAAGACAGGGGAAGAAGTTTGAAAAACTGTTTTTT. This translates into CASSQRRQGKKFEKLFF. Looking up the rest from reference TRBV7-3 and TRBJ1-4 gives the full variable domain: GAGVSQTPSNKVTEKGKYVELRCDPISGHTALYWYRQSLGQGPEFLIYFQGTGAADDSGLPNDRFFAVRPEGSVSTLKIQRTERGDSAVYLCASSQRRQGKKFEKLFFGSGTQLSVL.

This clone came up a few times. The chain combines TRBV5-6 with TRBJ1-4, with D hard to call. Germline V gene lookup returns CDR1 SGHDT and CDR2 YYEEEE. CDR3 length equals 12 residues. Trimming cost V 4 bases and J 6 bases, with 7 bases left between them. The CDR3 DNA follows: TGTGCCAGCAGCCGATACTATGAAAAACTGTTTTTT. It is translated as CASSRYYEKLFF.

The chain uses TRBV7-3 and TRBJ2-3; D remains unclear. Trimming shortened V by 5 bases and J by 1 base, and 10 bases separated the two germline ends. The CDR3 spans 14 residues. From germline, CDR1 is SGHTA and CDR2 FQGTGA. DNA of the CDR3: TGTGCCAGCAGCCCCGATGGAGGCACAGATACGCAGTATTTT. Protein: CASSPDGGTDTQYF.

The V call is TRBV9, the J call TRBJ2-7; TRBD2 aligns across 7 bases. Germline V CDR1 and CDR2: SGDLS, YYNGEE. The length of the CDR3 is 14 residues. The junction had 12 bases not matched to a gene; V was cut back by 7 bases and J by 5 bases. The CDR3 DNA is TGTGCCAGCCGTGGGGGGGAACTAGCCCACGAGCAGTACTTC. Residues: CASRGGELAHEQYF.

The chain is built from TRBV21-1 and TRBJ1-1. TRBV21-1 is recorded as a pseudogene. This CDR3 spans 14 amino acids. The CDR3 DNA follows: TGTGCCAGCAGCCTCGAACGAGCGAACACTGAAGCTTTCTTT. Amino acid sequence: CASSLERANTEAFF.